This T cell receptor beta chain comes out of a study of T cells after yellow fever vaccination. Notes on the study in general: FACS-sorted repertoires might harbor abundant contaminating clonotypes from the bulk population. Most primary-vaccination clones reappeared after the booster (more than 95% CD4, roughly 90% CD8).

This clonotype appeared a few times. Antigen: not known. Trimming removed 6 bases from V and 0 bases from J, with 15 bases in between. This CDR3 contains 15 residues. Germline V gene lookup returns CDR1 DFQATT and CDR2 SNEGSKA (reference sequence). Making TCR cDNA involved 5'RACE template switching, which added UMIs and a universal primer site. TCRdb called the 5' RACE reads again in MiXCR, with one record for every CDR3 protein. The sample has tens of thousands of distinct CDR3 sequences, more than 5.5% seen once. Sequenced material: CD8+ T cells sorted from PBMCs, taken around 10 days after the first yellow fever vaccination. The genes are TRBV20-1 and TRBJ1-5; D not resolved. This clonotype was sampled from a man aged 18 to 30 who received the YFV17D yellow fever vaccine. The CDR3 DNA reads as TGCAGTGCAATTCTCAGAGAACATAGCAATCAGCCCCAGCATTTT. It specifies CSAILREHSNQPQHF.